Below are 27 T cell receptor beta chains sequenced from a single sample in a study of blood T cell repertoires in COVID-19. Only in-frame clones appear in the TCRdb table, and some are missing; sequencing was by immunoSEQ multiplex PCR. The table has around 150,000 clones, almost 85% seen once. Sequenced sample: PBMCs or T cells enriched from blood (not recorded which). All receptors derive from a man aged 45 to 65 who had recovered from COVID-19.

This sequence joins TRBV14 and TRBJ1-1, with no clear D. V lost 1 base to trimming and J lost 1 base, with 7 bases between them. The CDR3 sequence is 14 residues long. Looked up from germline, CDR1 is SGHDN and CDR2 is FVKESK. CDR3 protein: CASSQVSGNTEAFF. CDR3 coding DNA: TGTGCCAGCAGCCAAGTGTCGGGGAACACTGAAGCTTTCTTT.

V usage is TRBV28 and J usage is TRBJ1-5; 8 bases are a match to TRBD1. This CDR3 comprises 19 residues. Germline CDR1 reads MDHEN; CDR2 reads SYDVKM. Unmatched junction bases numbered 15, after V lost 5 bases and J lost 0 bases. The CDR3 DNA reads TGTGCCAGCAGTCGTAGGACAGGGTTTAACCCCTCTAGCAATCAGCCCCAGCATTTT. Its protein product is CASSRRTGFNPSSNQPQHF.

The genes are TRBV3-1 (or the pseudogene TRBV3-2) and TRBJ1-3; 7 bases agree with TRBD1. Germline V lookup: CDR1 LGHDT, CDR2 YNNKEL (reference sequence). This CDR3 has 17 residues. V gave up 5 bases and J gave up 0 bases; unmatched junction bases: 10. CDR3 region: CASSFRDRLHSGNTIYF. The CDR3 DNA follows: TGTGCCAGCAGCTTCCGGGACAGACTACACTCTGGAAACACCATATATTTT.

This clone occurred many times. This sequence joins TRBV24-1 and TRBJ2-5; weak D call: TRBD2 (5 bases). Germline CDR1 reads KGHDR; CDR2 reads SFDVKD. Trimming stripped 3 bases from V and 2 bases from J, with 15 bases between. The CDR3 is 16 amino acids. The CDR3 loop reads CATSDPRRTQQETQYF. CDR3 DNA: TGTGCCACCAGTGATCCGAGGCGGACTCAGCAAGAGACCCAGTACTTC.

This chain links TRBV19 with TRBJ2-2; tentatively, D is TRBD2 (6 bases). V gave up 2 bases and J gave up 2 bases, with 9 bases separating them. CDR3 length: 15 amino acids. The V gene's germline CDR1 is LNHDA and CDR2 SQIVND (reference sequence). CDR3 nucleotide sequence: TGTGCCAGTAGTATAAGGAGGGGTAACACCGGGGAGCTGTTTTTT. This gives the protein CASSIRRGNTGELFF.

The CDR3 DNA reads TGTGCCAGCCGCCGACAGGGTCAAAATGAAAAACTGTTTTTT. It specifies CASRRQGQNEKLFF. This chain links TRBV19 with TRBJ1-4, with 7 bases lining up with TRBD1. This CDR3 has 14 residues. The J segment lost 5 bases and the V segment lost 9 bases, leaving 9 bases of the junction unmatched. In germline, CDR1 is LNHDA, CDR2 SQIVND (reference sequence).

This clone was seen only a few times. The genes are TRBV5-1 and TRBJ2-5; no definite D call. The germline gives CDR1 SGHRS, CDR2 YFSETQ. The CDR3 contains 16 residues. V was pared by 0 bases and J by 2 bases, with 14 bases between. DNA for the CDR3: TGCGCCAGCAGCTTGGAACACCTTCTGCCTCAAGAGACCCAGTACTTC. Translating gives CASSLEHLLPQETQYF.

The V call is TRBV21-1, the J call TRBJ2-1; the table's D gene call, TRBD1, was not cross checked with the DNA. TRBV21-1 is a pseudogene locus. This CDR3 has 14 amino acids. CDR3 residues: CASSNLGRHNEQFF. DNA of the CDR3: TGTGCCAGCAGCAACCTGGGCCGACACAATGAGCAGTTCTTC.

The chain combines TRBV9 with TRBJ2-1; 9 nucleotides align to TRBD2. Germline V gives CDR1 SGDLS, CDR2 YYNGEE. The CDR3 length is 14 residues. The junction had 2 bases not matched to a gene; V was cut back by 0 bases and J by 7 bases. In DNA, the CDR3 is TGTGCCAGCAGCGTAGGTGCGGGAGGGAATGAGCAGTTCTTC. Translation: CASSVGAGGNEQFF.

The rearrangement uses TRBV12-3 or TRBV12-4 and TRBJ1-5, with D perhaps matching TRBD1 (5 bases). Trimming left V 1 base short and J 7 bases short, with 5 bases between. The CDR3 totals 12 residues. The CDR3 nucleotides are TGTGCCAGCAGTTTAGGGGGCCAGCCCCAGCATTTT. Its protein product is CASSLGGQPQHF.

This clone appeared once. The rearrangement joins TRBV7-3 to TRBJ2-5; a possible D gene is TRBD2 (6 bases). The CDR3 consists of 13 residues. V was trimmed by 4 bases and J by 5 bases, leaving 11 bases between them. The germline CDR1 and CDR2 sequences are SGHTA and FQGTGA. The CDR3, as DNA: TGTGCCAGCAGCTGGGACTCCACCGAGACCCAGTACTTC. As protein: CASSWDSTETQYF.

With respect to this clone: The junction departs from the called germline gene at one end, perhaps through a read error. The V call is TRBV7-3, the J call TRBJ1-2; a weak D match, TRBD1 (6 bases). The germline CDR1 and CDR2 sequences are SGHTA and FQGTGA. The CDR3 contains 14 residues. CDR3 bases: TGTGCCAGCAGCTTACAGGGACAAAACTCTGGCTACACCTTC. Protein: CASSLQGQNSGYTF.

Written as DNA, the CDR3 is TGTGCCAGCTCGTCCCCGGGACAGGGGGCCCACGAGCAGTACTTC. Residues: CASSSPGQGAHEQYF. V usage is TRBV18 and J usage is TRBJ2-7; 12 positions agree with TRBD1. The CDR3 length is 15 residues. Germline values: CDR1 KGHSH, CDR2 LQKENI. With V trimmed by 6 bases and J by 5 bases, 8 bases remained unmatched.

The chain links TRBV6-1 to TRBJ2-5; D not resolved. The germline V and J ends were trimmed by 2 bases and 5 bases, with 6 bases remaining between them. CDR3 size: 12 residues. The germline gives CDR1 MNHNS, CDR2 SASEGT. The CDR3 nucleotides read TGTGCCAGCAGTGAACGGCGGGAGACCCAGTACTTC. This gives the protein CASSERRETQYF.

The chain employs TRBV7-6 and TRBJ2-5; D perhaps matches TRBD2 (6 bases). This CDR3 is built from 17 residues. Looked up from germline, CDR1 is SGHVS and CDR2 is FNYEAQ. V shed 2 bases and J shed 5 bases, with 21 bases lying between them. The CDR3 loop reads CASSLSVGGLNPETQYF. The CDR3 DNA reads as TGTGCCAGCAGCTTAAGTGTAGGCGGACTAAACCCTGAGACCCAGTACTTC.

The chain employs TRBV12-3 or TRBV12-4 and TRBJ2-2; D not certain. V lost 5 bases to trimming and J lost 5 bases, with 6 bases between them. The CDR3 contains 12 residues. The CDR3 DNA is TGTGCCAGCAGTATCCATACCGGGGAGCTGTTTTTT. Residues: CASSIHTGELFF.

This clone was detected only a few times. The rearrangement uses TRBV7-9 and TRBJ1-1; no firm D call. This CDR3 has 14 residues. Germline lookup yields CDR1 SEHNR and CDR2 FQNEAQ (reference sequence). Trimming removed 1 base from V and 1 base from J, with 7 bases in between. This CDR3 reads CASSLVPQNTEAFF. In DNA, the CDR3 is TGTGCCAGCAGCTTAGTCCCACAGAACACTGAAGCTTTCTTT.

This clone was picked up a small number of times. The chain joins TRBV5-1 to TRBJ2-5; TRBD2 agrees at 11 bases. This CDR3 has 16 amino acids. Germline V gene data show CDR1 as SGHRS and CDR2 as YFSETQ. V dropped 2 bases and J dropped 2; count of bases not matched to a gene: 5. CDR3 DNA sequence: TGCGCCAGCAGCTTTCTAGCGGGAGGTGGGCAAGAGACCCAGTACTTC. The encoded protein is CASSFLAGGGQETQYF.

The gene calls are TRBV10-2 and TRBJ1-6, with D unclear. Trimming took 0 bases from V and 14 from J, leaving 8 bases between them. Germline V gene lookup returns CDR1 WSHSY and CDR2 SAAADI. The CDR3 consists of 12 residues. The CDR3 spells CASSESRGALHF. Written as DNA, the CDR3 is TGCGCCAGCAGTGAGTCGAGAGGTGCCCTCCACTTT.

J is TRBJ1-6 and V is TRBV3-1 (or the pseudogene TRBV3-2); 9 nucleotides align to TRBD1. This CDR3 has 17 amino acids. The germline V gene encodes CDR1 LGHDT and CDR2 YNNKEL (reference sequence). V shed 0 bases and J 7 bases; nucleotides not matched to a gene: 7. CDR3 nucleotides: TGTGCCAGCAGCCAAGAGTGGGGGACAGGGTGGAATTCACCCCTCCACTTT. It encodes CASSQEWGTGWNSPLHF.

This chain joins TRBV7-3 and TRBJ1-2; 8 bases agree with TRBD1. Per germline, CDR1 SGHTA and CDR2 FQGTGA. Losses at the gene ends were 8 bases for V and 8 bases for J; bases not matched to a gene: 13. The CDR3 runs to 14 residues. The CDR3 DNA follows: TGTGCCAGCGCGCCAGGACAGGGAAGGGGAGGCTACACCTTC. This encodes CASAPGQGRGGYTF.

Only one count was recorded for this clone. The V gene is TRBV6-5, the J gene TRBJ2-1, with 7 bases lining up with TRBD2. The CDR3 covers 14 residues. Looked up from germline, CDR1 is MNHEY and CDR2 is SVGAGI. With 7 bases clipped from V and 5 bases from J, the junction kept 8 bases outside the gene matches. CDR3 DNA sequence: TGTGCCAGCAAACCGGGACTAAGCCACAATGAGCAGTTCTTC. As protein: CASKPGLSHNEQFF.

In the case of this clone: Other DNA sequences from this sample encode an identical CDR3 as well. The chain carries TRBV28 and TRBJ1-6; D unclear. This CDR3 comprises 13 residues. Germline loops: CDR1 MDHEN, CDR2 SYDVKM. V lost 2 bases, J lost 7 bases, and 6 bases lay in between. The CDR3 region has the DNA TGTGCCAGCAGTTTAACGGGGAATTCACCCCTCCACTTT. Translating it yields CASSLTGNSPLHF. Looking up the rest from reference TRBV28 and TRBJ1-6 gives the full variable domain: DVKVTQSSRYLVKRTGEKVFLECVQDMDHENMFWYRQDPGLGLRLIYFSYDVKMKEKGDIPEGYSVSREKKERFSLILESASTNQTSMYLCASSLTGNSPLHFGNGTRLTVT.

This rearrangement joins TRBV28 to TRBJ2-7; 8 nucleotides line up with TRBD1. With 5 bases clipped from V and 4 bases from J, the junction kept 10 bases outside the gene matches. The CDR3 covers 15 residues. CDR1 is MDHEN and CDR2 is SYDVKM in the germline V gene. This CDR3 is CASSRGQGPFYEQYF. The DNA for the CDR3 is TGTGCCAGCAGTCGAGGACAGGGCCCCTTTTACGAGCAGTACTTC.

The chain combines TRBV7-3 with TRBJ2-3, with a tentative D call TRBD1 (5 bases). CDR3 length: 15 residues. Deletions cut 5 bases from V and 0 bases from J, with 12 bases between. Germline assignment: CDR1 SGHTA and CDR2 FQGTGA. DNA for the CDR3: TGTGCCAGCAGCCCACGGACACCTAGCACAGATACGCAGTATTTT. Translating gives CASSPRTPSTDTQYF.

This clone occurred a few times. The chain employs TRBV11-1 and TRBJ2-1; TRBD2 is a possible D gene (5 bases). Germline assignment: CDR1 SGHAT and CDR2 FQDESV (reference sequence). With 6 bases removed from V and 10 bases from J, the gap between germline ends came to 13 bases. There are 12 residues in the CDR3. Here the CDR3 reads CASSRGKDEQFF. In nucleotides, the CDR3 is TGTGCCAGCAGTCGAGGGAAGGACGAGCAGTTCTTC.

V is TRBV5-5 and J is TRBJ2-7, with 9 bases aligning to TRBD2. The CDR3 is made up of 14 amino acids. Germline V CDR1 and CDR2: SGHKS, YYEKEE (reference sequence). V trimming: 2 bases; J trimming: 0 bases; junction bases outside the gene matches: 0. This CDR3 is CASSFSGSSYEQYF. CDR3 nucleotides: TGTGCCAGCAGCTTTAGCGGGAGCTCCTACGAGCAGTACTTC.